This T cell receptor (beta chain) was recovered during a study of blood T cell repertoires in COVID-19. Trimming stripped 2 bases from V and 2 bases from J, with 12 bases between. Germline V gene sequence: CDR1 MNHEY, CDR2 SVGEGT. CDR3 length: 15 residues. The table came from immunoSEQ multiplex PCR; TCRdb's copy has only in-frame clones and leaves some out. The repertoire holds 150,000 to 200,000 clones, with approximately 85% as singletons. The source material was peripheral blood. This TCR was recovered from a human donor with active or convalescent COVID-19. The donor label of this sample is uncertain. The genes are TRBV6-2 or TRBV6-3 and TRBJ2-5; no clear D gene. The chain's CDR3 is CASSYRVASQETQYF. The DNA for the CDR3 is TGTGCCAGCAGTTACCGGGTCGCGTCTCAAGAGACCCAGTACTTC.